This passage covers 2 T cell receptor beta chains from one sample sequenced in a study of blood T cell repertoires in COVID-19. TCRdb's table, derived via immunoSEQ multiplex PCR, lists solely in-frame clones and lacks some. The sample yields about 300,000 clones, just over 85% seen once. Sequencing used PBMCs or T cells enriched from blood (not recorded which). The receptor set was obtained from a woman younger than 30 who had recovered from COVID-19.

V usage is TRBV10-2 and J usage is TRBJ1-5; D is uncertain. From germline, CDR1 is WSHSY and CDR2 SAAADI. Trimming left V 8 bases short and J 4 bases short, with 12 bases between. CDR3 size: 13 residues. CDR3 protein: CASQPYRNQPQHF. In DNA, the CDR3 is TGCGCCAGCCAACCGTACAGAAATCAGCCCCAGCATTTT.

This sequence joins TRBV19 and TRBJ2-1; the match to TRBD2 covers 8 bases. Germline V gives CDR1 LNHDA, CDR2 SQIVND (reference sequence). The trim removed 3 bases at V and 7 bases at J, leaving 5 bases unmatched. The CDR3 is 14 residues long. The CDR3 is CASSITSGSNEQFF. The DNA of the CDR3 is TGTGCCAGTAGTATCACCAGCGGGAGTAATGAGCAGTTCTTC.